A selection of T cell receptor beta chains follows, all from one sample in a study of Graves' ophthalmopathy and Graves' hyperthyroidism. MiXCR, applied by TCRdb to the multiplex PCR reads, yields one record per CDR3 protein. The sample holds fewer than 400,000 distinct CDR3 sequences; approximately 20% are singletons and the top ten take more than 1.5%. The specimen sequenced was peripheral blood. Receptors originate from a woman younger than 35 with Graves' ophthalmopathy. Both conserved end residues are part of each CDR3. The order of the fields is clone size, V gene, J gene, D gene, CDR3 DNA, CDR3 protein. A D gene is named only where the DNA matches it firmly. Where a row states a size, it is once, few, many or the class of an expanded clone; other rows omit it.

size: -
V: TRBV6-2/TRBV6-3
J: TRBJ2-7
D: TRBD1
DNA: TGTGCCACCTCACCGGGACAGGGTCCCTACGAGCAGTACTTC
CDR3: CATSPGQGPYEQYF

size: many
V: TRBV25-1
J: TRBJ1-6
D: -
DNA: TGTGCCAGCAGAGGGACATTGAATTCACCCCTCCACTTT
CDR3: CASRGTLNSPLHF

size: many
V: TRBV30
J: TRBJ2-7
D: -
DNA: TGTGCCTGGAACTACCCCCTCGGCAAGGAGCAGTACTTC
CDR3: CAWNYPLGKEQYF

size: many
V: TRBV6-1
J: TRBJ1-5
D: -
DNA: TGTGCCAGCAAGGACGGTTCTTCCAATCAGCCCCAGCATTTT
CDR3: CASKDGSSNQPQHF

size: -
V: TRBV6-2/TRBV6-3
J: TRBJ2-7
D: TRBD2
DNA: TGTGCCAGCAGTTATCCTACAGGTGCCGGGACTAGCAGTTACGAGCAGTACTTC
CDR3: CASSYPTGAGTSSYEQYF

size: many
V: TRBV12-3/TRBV12-4
J: TRBJ2-7
D: -
DNA: TGTGCCAGCAGATGGAGCGGGCCTGAGAATGAGCAGTACTTC
CDR3: CASRWSGPENEQYF

size: many
V: TRBV5-5
J: TRBJ2-4
D: TRBD1
DNA: TGTGCCAGCAGCTTGGGGACAGGGTTAGCCAAAAACATTCAGTACTTC
CDR3: CASSLGTGLAKNIQYF

size: many
V: TRBV28
J: TRBJ2-7
D: -
DNA: TGTGCCAGCAGGCCTGACCCAGGGGACTTGGGCTCCGAGCAGTACTTC
CDR3: CASRPDPGDLGSEQYF

size: -
V: TRBV6-5
J: TRBJ1-6
D: -
DNA: TGTGCCAGCAGTTACGACGTGTGGAATTCACCCCTCCACTTT
CDR3: CASSYDVWNSPLHF

size: -
V: TRBV11-2
J: TRBJ2-5
D: TRBD2
DNA: TGTGCCAGCAGCTTTGTGGGGGGAGGGATTGAAGAGACCCAGTACTTC
CDR3: CASSFVGGGIEETQYF

size: many
V: TRBV20-1
J: TRBJ2-7
D: TRBD2
DNA: TGCAGTGCTAGAGAAGGGGTTGAGACTAGCGGAAACTACGAGCAGTACTTC
CDR3: CSAREGVETSGNYEQYF

size: few
V: TRBV4-2
J: TRBJ2-2
D: -
DNA: TGTGCCAGCAGCCAAGAGTCGCTAGACACCGGGGAGCTGTTTTTT
CDR3: CASSQESLDTGELFF

size: many
V: TRBV5-6
J: TRBJ2-7
D: -
DNA: TGTGCCAGCAGCTTATCACTGACGGGGTTGGCCTACGAGCAGTACTTC
CDR3: CASSLSLTGLAYEQYF

size: many
V: TRBV19
J: TRBJ1-1
D: -
DNA: TGTGCCAGTACTCCAGGGTTGCGCACTGAAGCTTTCTTT
CDR3: CASTPGLRTEAFF

size: few
V: TRBV7-8
J: TRBJ2-7
D: TRBD2
DNA: TGTGCCAGCAGCTCCCCTGTTAGCGGGAGCCTCAGAGCCTACGAGCAGTACTTC
CDR3: CASSSPVSGSLRAYEQYF

size: many
V: TRBV12-5
J: TRBJ1-1
D: TRBD1
DNA: TGTGCTAGTGGTTTGATCGGGGACAGGGAAAAAGCTTTCTTT
CDR3: CASGLIGDREKAFF

size: -
V: TRBV15
J: TRBJ1-5
D: TRBD1
DNA: TGTGTCACCAGCAGAGACTCCAATACCGGGACAGGGGGCCAGCCCCAGCATTTT
CDR3: CVTSRDSNTGTGGQPQHF

size: many
V: TRBV27
J: TRBJ1-2
D: TRBD1
DNA: TGTGCCAGCAGGGGGGGACAGCCTCGGGGAGGCTACACCTTC
CDR3: CASRGGQPRGGYTF

size: many
V: TRBV11-2
J: TRBJ1-1
D: -
DNA: TGTGCCAGCAGCTTAAACGTTGAAGCTTTCTTT
CDR3: CASSLNVEAFF

size: many
V: TRBV12-3/TRBV12-4
J: TRBJ1-5
D: TRBD1
DNA: TGTGCCAGCAGTGGGACAGACTATTATAGCAATCAGCCCCAGCATTTT
CDR3: CASSGTDYYSNQPQHF

size: once
V: TRBV12-3/TRBV12-4
J: TRBJ1-5
D: -
DNA: TGTGCCAGCAGCCGGGATTTTAGCAATCAGCCCCAGCATTTT
CDR3: CASSRDFSNQPQHF

size: many
V: TRBV14
J: TRBJ2-7
D: TRBD2
DNA: TGTGCCAGCAGCCTGCTATCGAGCGGGAGGTGGTACGAGCAGTACTTC
CDR3: CASSLLSSGRWYEQYF

size: many
V: TRBV5-1
J: TRBJ1-5
D: -
DNA: TGCGCCAGCAGCTTGGAGCCGCAGGGACCAAATCAGCCCCAGCATTTT
CDR3: CASSLEPQGPNQPQHF

size: many
V: TRBV9
J: TRBJ1-1
D: -
DNA: TGTGCCAGCAGCGTAGGGGCAGCCGAATGGAACACTGAAGCTTTCTTT
CDR3: CASSVGAAEWNTEAFF

size: many
V: TRBV7-8
J: TRBJ1-1
D: -
DNA: TGTGCCAGCAGCTTAGTAGGCGACAGGAACACTGAAGCTTTCTTT
CDR3: CASSLVGDRNTEAFF

size: many
V: TRBV30
J: TRBJ1-5
D: -
DNA: TGTGCCTGGAGTGTACGGAATCAGCCCCAGCATTTT
CDR3: CAWSVRNQPQHF

size: many
V: TRBV6-4
J: TRBJ1-5
D: -
DNA: TGTGCCGGTAGAGGCCGGGACACCCTTTATAGCAATCAGCCCCAGCATTTT
CDR3: CAGRGRDTLYSNQPQHF

size: -
V: TRBV6-2/TRBV6-3
J: TRBJ2-2
D: TRBD1
DNA: TGTGCCAGCAGTTCCAACAGGGGGCTTAACACCGGGGAGCTGTTTTTT
CDR3: CASSSNRGLNTGELFF

size: many
V: TRBV7-2
J: TRBJ1-5
D: TRBD1
DNA: TGTGCCAGCTCCTCGACAGGGGCGAAGAATCAGCCCCAGCATTTT
CDR3: CASSSTGAKNQPQHF

size: many
V: TRBV5-1
J: TRBJ1-1
D: -
DNA: TGCGCCAGCAGCTTGGTTCGGGGATTGAACACTGAAGCTTTCTTT
CDR3: CASSLVRGLNTEAFF

size: many
V: TRBV25-1
J: TRBJ2-5
D: TRBD1
DNA: TGTGCCAGCAGTGCAACAGGGGGACGAGGAGAGACCCAGTACTTC
CDR3: CASSATGGRGETQYF

size: many
V: TRBV29-1
J: TRBJ1-1
D: TRBD1
DNA: TGCAGCGTAAGACAGGGGAACACTGAAGCTTTCTTT
CDR3: CSVRQGNTEAFF

size: many
V: TRBV7-2
J: TRBJ2-7
D: TRBD1
DNA: TGTGCCAGCAGCTTCCTTTGGACAGGGGACGAGCAGTACTTC
CDR3: CASSFLWTGDEQYF

size: -
V: TRBV28
J: TRBJ1-2
D: TRBD1
DNA: TGTGCCACCCATAACCGGGACAGTACTTTCTATGGCTACACCTTC
CDR3: CATHNRDSTFYGYTF

size: many
V: TRBV30
J: TRBJ2-4
D: -
DNA: TGTGCCTGGAGCCTCGGTTTGGGCAGCCGGGCCAAAAACATTCAGTACTTC
CDR3: CAWSLGLGSRAKNIQYF

size: many
V: TRBV6-5
J: TRBJ1-6
D: -
DNA: TGTGCCAGCAGTTACTCCGGGCAGAATTCACCCCTCCACTTT
CDR3: CASSYSGQNSPLHF

size: many
V: TRBV18
J: TRBJ1-6
D: -
DNA: TGTGCCAGCTCACCTGGCCCGGACGGAAATTCACCCCTCCACTTT
CDR3: CASSPGPDGNSPLHF

size: few
V: TRBV19
J: TRBJ1-2
D: -
DNA: TGTGCCAGTAGTTTTACAGCGTCTTATGGCTACACCTTC
CDR3: CASSFTASYGYTF

size: many
V: TRBV12-3/TRBV12-4
J: TRBJ2-6
D: TRBD1
DNA: TGTGCCAGCAGTTACGGACAGGGGGCGCGGAACGTCCTGACTTTC
CDR3: CASSYGQGARNVLTF

size: many
V: TRBV14
J: TRBJ2-7
D: TRBD1
DNA: TGTGCCAGCAGCCAATGGGACAGGGCCTACGAGCAGTACTTC
CDR3: CASSQWDRAYEQYF

size: many
V: TRBV9
J: TRBJ2-7
D: -
DNA: TGTGCCAGCAGCGCGACGTCAGGGGCCCTGGCCTCCTACGAGCAGTACTTC
CDR3: CASSATSGALASYEQYF

size: many
V: TRBV18
J: TRBJ1-2
D: -
DNA: TGTGCCAGCTCGCCCCAGGCTAACTATGGCTACACCTTC
CDR3: CASSPQANYGYTF

size: many
V: TRBV6-2/TRBV6-3
J: TRBJ2-2
D: TRBD1
DNA: TGTGCCAGCAGTTACTCGAACGTAGCAACGACAGGGGGTAACACCGGGGAGCTGTTTTTT
CDR3: CASSYSNVATTGGNTGELFF

size: many
V: TRBV9
J: TRBJ2-5
D: -
DNA: TGTGCCAGCAGCGTATTTGGGGGCGGAGAGACCCAGTACTTC
CDR3: CASSVFGGGETQYF

size: many
V: TRBV7-2
J: TRBJ1-1
D: TRBD1
DNA: TGTGCCAGCAGCCAGGGGGGCGCTGAAGCTTTCTTT
CDR3: CASSQGGAEAFF

size: many
V: TRBV2
J: TRBJ1-6
D: TRBD1
DNA: TGTGCCAGCAGATACAGTCGGGACAGAAATTCACCCCTCCACTTT
CDR3: CASRYSRDRNSPLHF

size: few
V: TRBV6-2/TRBV6-3
J: TRBJ2-5
D: -
DNA: TGTGCCAGCAGTTACCACGAGAGGCAAGAGACCCAGTACTTC
CDR3: CASSYHERQETQYF

size: many
V: TRBV20-1
J: TRBJ1-6
D: -
DNA: TGCAGTGCTAGACGGGGCCCTGACTATTCACCCCTCCACTTT
CDR3: CSARRGPDYSPLHF

size: -
V: TRBV12-3/TRBV12-4
J: TRBJ2-7
D: TRBD1
DNA: TGTGCCAGCAGTTTGGACAGGGAGTCCTACGAGCAGTACTTC
CDR3: CASSLDRESYEQYF

size: many
V: TRBV7-9
J: TRBJ1-1
D: -
DNA: TGTGCCAGCAGCCTCGGACGGGGTGAAGCTTTCTTT
CDR3: CASSLGRGEAFF

size: many
V: TRBV27
J: TRBJ2-7
D: TRBD2
DNA: TGTGCCAGCACTCCGGGACACTCGGGACTAGCGTCCAGCTCCTACGAGCAGTACTTC
CDR3: CASTPGHSGLASSSYEQYF

size: once
V: TRBV25-1
J: TRBJ2-2
D: TRBD1
DNA: TGTGCCAGCAGCACTGGACAGGGGGCTCTCTGGCTAGCGGGAATCGGGGAGCTGTTTTTT
CDR3: CASSTGQGALWLAGIGELFF

size: -
V: TRBV27
J: TRBJ2-2
D: -
DNA: TGTGCCAGCACCTTCGAGGCCACCGGGGAGCTGTTTTTT
CDR3: CASTFEATGELFF

size: -
V: TRBV6-5
J: TRBJ1-2
D: TRBD1
DNA: TGTGCCAGCAGTTTTCGCGACAGGGGAGTTAACTATGGCTACACCTTC
CDR3: CASSFRDRGVNYGYTF

size: -
V: TRBV7-8
J: TRBJ2-2
D: -
DNA: TGTGCTTCTGGAGGAGCTAACACCGGGGAGCTGTTTTTT
CDR3: CASGGANTGELFF

size: many
V: TRBV27
J: TRBJ2-7
D: -
DNA: TGTGCCAGCAGTTCCGGACTGTTTGGGTACGAGCAGTACTTC
CDR3: CASSSGLFGYEQYF

size: -
V: TRBV3-1
J: TRBJ2-2
D: -
DNA: TGTGCCAGCAGCCATCAAAACACCGGGGAGCTGTTTTTT
CDR3: CASSHQNTGELFF

size: many
V: TRBV19
J: TRBJ1-5
D: -
DNA: TGTGCCAGTAGGCCCGAACCTGGACGGGGAAATCAGCCCCAGCATTTT
CDR3: CASRPEPGRGNQPQHF